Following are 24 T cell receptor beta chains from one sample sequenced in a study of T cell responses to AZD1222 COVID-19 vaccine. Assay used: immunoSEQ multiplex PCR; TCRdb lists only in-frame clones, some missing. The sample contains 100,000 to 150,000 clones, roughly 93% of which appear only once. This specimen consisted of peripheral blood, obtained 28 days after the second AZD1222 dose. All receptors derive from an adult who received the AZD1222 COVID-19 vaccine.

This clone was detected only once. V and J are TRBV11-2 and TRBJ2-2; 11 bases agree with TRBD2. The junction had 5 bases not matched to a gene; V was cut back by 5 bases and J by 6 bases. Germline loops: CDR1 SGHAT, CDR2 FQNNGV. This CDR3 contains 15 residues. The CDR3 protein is CASSARLAGSGELFF. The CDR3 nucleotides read TGTGCCAGCAGCGCCCGACTAGCGGGATCCGGGGAGCTGTTTTTT.

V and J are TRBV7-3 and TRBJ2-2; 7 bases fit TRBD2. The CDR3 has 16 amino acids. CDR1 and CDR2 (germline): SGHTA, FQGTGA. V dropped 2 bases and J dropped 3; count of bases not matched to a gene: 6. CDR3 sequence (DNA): TGTGCCAGCAGCTTATTGTCTAGCGGCCACACCGGGGAGCTGTTTTTT. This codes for CASSLLSSGHTGELFF. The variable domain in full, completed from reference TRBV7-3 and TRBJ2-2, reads GAGVSQTPSNKVTEKGKYVELRCDPISGHTALYWYRQSLGQGPEFLIYFQGTGAADDSGLPNDRFFAVRPEGSVSTLKIQRTERGDSAVYLCASSLLSSGHTGELFFGEGSRLTVL.

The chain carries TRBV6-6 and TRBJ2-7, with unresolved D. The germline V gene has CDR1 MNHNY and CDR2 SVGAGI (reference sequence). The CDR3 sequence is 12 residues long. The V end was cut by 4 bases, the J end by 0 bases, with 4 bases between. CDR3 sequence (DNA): TGTGCCAGCAGTTGGGCCTCCTACGAGCAGTACTTC. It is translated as CASSWASYEQYF.

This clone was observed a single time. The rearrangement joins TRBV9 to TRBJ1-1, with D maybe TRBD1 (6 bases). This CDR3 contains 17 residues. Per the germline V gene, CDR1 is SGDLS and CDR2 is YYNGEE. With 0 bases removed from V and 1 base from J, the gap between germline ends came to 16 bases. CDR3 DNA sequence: TGTGCCAGCAGCGTAGGTCTCGGGGGCAGGGGGAACACTGAAGCTTTCTTT. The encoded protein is CASSVGLGGRGNTEAFF.

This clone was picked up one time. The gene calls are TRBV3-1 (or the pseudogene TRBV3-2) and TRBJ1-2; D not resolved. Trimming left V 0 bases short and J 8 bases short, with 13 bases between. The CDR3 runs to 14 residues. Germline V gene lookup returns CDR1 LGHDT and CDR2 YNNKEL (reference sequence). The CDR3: CASSQDGPLGGYTF. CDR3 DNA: TGTGCCAGCAGCCAAGATGGCCCCTTGGGAGGCTACACCTTC.

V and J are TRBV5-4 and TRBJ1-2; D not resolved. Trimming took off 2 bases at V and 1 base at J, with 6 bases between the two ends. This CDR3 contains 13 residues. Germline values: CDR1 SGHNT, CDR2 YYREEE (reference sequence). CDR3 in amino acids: CASSLADNYGYTF. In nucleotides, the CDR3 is TGTGCCAGCAGCTTAGCAGATAACTATGGCTACACCTTC.

CDR3 protein: CASSPGSGGREGRYEQFF. DNA for the CDR3: TGTGCCAGCAGCCCCGGTTCAGGCGGGCGGGAGGGTCGATATGAGCAGTTCTTC. This chain links TRBV4-2 with TRBJ2-1; 9 bases fit TRBD2. Germline CDR1 and CDR2: LGHNA and YNFKEQ. Unmatched junction bases numbered 18, after V lost 4 bases and J lost 8 bases. This CDR3 has 18 residues.

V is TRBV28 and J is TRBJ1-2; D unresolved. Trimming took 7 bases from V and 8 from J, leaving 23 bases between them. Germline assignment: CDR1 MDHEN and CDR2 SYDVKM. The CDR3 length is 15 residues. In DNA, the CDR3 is TGTGCCAGCAAAACCCCGAGCCGACATATTCAGGGCTACACCTTC. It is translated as CASKTPSRHIQGYTF.

The CDR3 loop is CATSRSPLSSRHF. The CDR3, as DNA: TGTGCCACCAGCAGAAGCCCTTTGAGTTCAAGGCATTTT. The V and J genes are TRBV15 and TRBJ1-5; D ambiguous. Germline assignment: CDR1 LNHNV and CDR2 YYDKDF (reference sequence). Deletions cut 2 bases from V and 15 bases from J, with 17 bases between. This CDR3 is 13 amino acids long. Combining the CDR3 with reference TRBV15 and TRBJ1-5 gives the whole variable domain DAMVIQNPRYQVTQFGKPVTLSCSQTLNHNVMYWYQQKSSQAPKLLFHYYDKDFNNEADTPDNFQSRRPNTSFCFLDIRSPGLGDTAMYLCATSRSPLSSRHFGDGTRLSIL.

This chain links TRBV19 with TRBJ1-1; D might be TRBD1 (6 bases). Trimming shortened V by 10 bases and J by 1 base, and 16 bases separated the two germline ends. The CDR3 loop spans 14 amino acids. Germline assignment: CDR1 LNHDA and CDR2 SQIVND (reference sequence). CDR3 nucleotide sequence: TGTGCCACCGAGCTGGGGGCCGGGAACACTGAAGCTTTCTTT. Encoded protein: CATELGAGNTEAFF.

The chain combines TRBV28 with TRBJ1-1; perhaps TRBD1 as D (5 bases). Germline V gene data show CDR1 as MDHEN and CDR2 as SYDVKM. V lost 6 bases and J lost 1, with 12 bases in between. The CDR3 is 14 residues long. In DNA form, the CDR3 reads TGTGCCAGCAGGGAGAATGGGGGGAACACTGAAGCTTTCTTT. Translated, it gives CASRENGGNTEAFF.

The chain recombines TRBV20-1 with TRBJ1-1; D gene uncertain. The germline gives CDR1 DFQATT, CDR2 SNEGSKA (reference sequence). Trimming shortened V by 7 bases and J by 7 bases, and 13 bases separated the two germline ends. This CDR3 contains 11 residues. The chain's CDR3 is CSEAGTGEAFF. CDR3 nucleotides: TGCAGTGAAGCGGGCACCGGTGAAGCTTTCTTT.

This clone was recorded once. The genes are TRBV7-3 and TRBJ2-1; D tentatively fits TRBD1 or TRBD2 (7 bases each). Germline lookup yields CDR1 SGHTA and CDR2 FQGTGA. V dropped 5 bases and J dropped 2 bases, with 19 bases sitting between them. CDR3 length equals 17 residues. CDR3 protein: CASSPLWEGAPYNEQFF. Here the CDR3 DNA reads TGTGCCAGCAGCCCTCTCTGGGAGGGGGCCCCCTACAATGAGCAGTTCTTC.

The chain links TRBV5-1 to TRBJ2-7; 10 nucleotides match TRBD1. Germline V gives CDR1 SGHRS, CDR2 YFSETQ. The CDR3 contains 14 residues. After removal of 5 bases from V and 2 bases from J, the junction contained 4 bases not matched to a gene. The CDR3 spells CASSGQGETYEQYF. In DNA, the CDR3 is TGCGCCAGCAGTGGACAGGGGGAGACCTACGAGCAGTACTTC.

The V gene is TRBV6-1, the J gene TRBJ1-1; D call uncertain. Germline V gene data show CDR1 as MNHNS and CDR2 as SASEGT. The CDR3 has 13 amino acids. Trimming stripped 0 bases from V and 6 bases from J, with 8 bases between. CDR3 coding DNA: TGTGCCAGCAGTGAAGCTGGATTCGCTGAAGCTTTCTTT. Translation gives CASSEAGFAEAFF.

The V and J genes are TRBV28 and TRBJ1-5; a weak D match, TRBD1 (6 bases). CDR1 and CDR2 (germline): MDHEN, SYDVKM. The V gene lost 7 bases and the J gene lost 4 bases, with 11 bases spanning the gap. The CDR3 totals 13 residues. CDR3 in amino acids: CASNPGTNQPQHF. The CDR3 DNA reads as TGTGCCAGCAACCCAGGGACAAATCAGCCCCAGCATTTT.

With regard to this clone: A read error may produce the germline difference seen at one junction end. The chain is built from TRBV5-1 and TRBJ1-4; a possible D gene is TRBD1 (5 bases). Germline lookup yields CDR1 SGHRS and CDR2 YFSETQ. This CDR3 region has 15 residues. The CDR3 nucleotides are TGCGCCAGCAGTTTTACCGCCGGGACTAAAGAAAAACTGTTTTTT. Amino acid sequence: CASSFTAGTKEKLFF.

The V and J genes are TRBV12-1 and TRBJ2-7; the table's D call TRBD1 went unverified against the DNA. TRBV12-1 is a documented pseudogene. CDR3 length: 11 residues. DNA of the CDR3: TGTGATCCAGGGGGATCTTACGAGCAGTACTTC. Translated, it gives CDPGGSYEQYF.

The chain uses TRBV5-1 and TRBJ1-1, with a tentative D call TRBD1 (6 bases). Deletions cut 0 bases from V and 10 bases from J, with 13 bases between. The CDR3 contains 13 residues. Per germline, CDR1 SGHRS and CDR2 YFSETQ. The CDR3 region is CASSLDREYGAFF. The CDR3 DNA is TGCGCCAGCAGCTTGGACAGGGAATATGGAGCTTTCTTT.

Written as DNA, the CDR3 is TGTGCCAGCAGTTGGAGAGCCGGGGCTAACTATGGCTACACCTTC. This sequence encodes CASSWRAGANYGYTF. This chain links TRBV5-4 with TRBJ1-2; D not certain. Trimming shortened V by 5 bases and J by 0 bases, and 14 bases separated the two germline ends. CDR3 length: 15 residues. Per the germline V gene, CDR1 is SGHNT and CDR2 is YYREEE (reference sequence).

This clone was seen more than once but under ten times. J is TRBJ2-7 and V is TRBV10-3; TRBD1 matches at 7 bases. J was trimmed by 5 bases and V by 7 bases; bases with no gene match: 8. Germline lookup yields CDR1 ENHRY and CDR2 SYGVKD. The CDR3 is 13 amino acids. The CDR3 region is CAIMGQQSDEQYF. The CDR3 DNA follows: TGTGCCATCATGGGACAGCAATCGGACGAGCAGTACTTC.

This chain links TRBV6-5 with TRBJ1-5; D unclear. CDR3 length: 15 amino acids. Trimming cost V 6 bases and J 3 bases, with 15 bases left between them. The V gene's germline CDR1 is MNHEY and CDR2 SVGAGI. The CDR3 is CASRPWRATNQPQHF. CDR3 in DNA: TGTGCCAGCAGACCCTGGAGGGCGACCAATCAGCCCCAGCATTTT.

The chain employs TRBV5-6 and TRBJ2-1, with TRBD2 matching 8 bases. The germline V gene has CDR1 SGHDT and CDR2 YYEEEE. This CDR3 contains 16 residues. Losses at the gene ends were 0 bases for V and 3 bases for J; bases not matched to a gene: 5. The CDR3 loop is CASSLDAGGSYNEQFF. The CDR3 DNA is TGTGCCAGCAGCTTGGACGCGGGAGGTAGCTACAATGAGCAGTTCTTC.

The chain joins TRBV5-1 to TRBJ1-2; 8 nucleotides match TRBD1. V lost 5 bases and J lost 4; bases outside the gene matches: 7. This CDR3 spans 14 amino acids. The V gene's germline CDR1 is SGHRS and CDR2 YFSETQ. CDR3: CASSLTGEAYGYTF. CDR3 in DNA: TGCGCCAGCAGTTTGACAGGGGAGGCCTATGGCTACACCTTC.